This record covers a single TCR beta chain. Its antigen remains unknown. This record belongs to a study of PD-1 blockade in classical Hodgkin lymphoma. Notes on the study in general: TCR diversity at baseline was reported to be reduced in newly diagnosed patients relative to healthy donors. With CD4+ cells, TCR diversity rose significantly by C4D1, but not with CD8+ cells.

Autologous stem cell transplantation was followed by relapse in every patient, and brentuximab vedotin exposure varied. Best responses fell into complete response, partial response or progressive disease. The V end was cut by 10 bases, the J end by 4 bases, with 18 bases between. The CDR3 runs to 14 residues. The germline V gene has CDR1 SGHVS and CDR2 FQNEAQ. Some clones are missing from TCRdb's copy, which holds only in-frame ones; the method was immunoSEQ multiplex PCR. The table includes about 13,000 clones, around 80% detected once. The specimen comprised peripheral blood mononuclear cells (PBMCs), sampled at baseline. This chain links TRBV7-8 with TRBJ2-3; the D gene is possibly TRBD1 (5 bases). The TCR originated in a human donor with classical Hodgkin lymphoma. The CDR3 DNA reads TGTGCCACCCAGAATATGTGGGGCTCAGATACGCAGTATTTT. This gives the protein CATQNMWGSDTQYF.